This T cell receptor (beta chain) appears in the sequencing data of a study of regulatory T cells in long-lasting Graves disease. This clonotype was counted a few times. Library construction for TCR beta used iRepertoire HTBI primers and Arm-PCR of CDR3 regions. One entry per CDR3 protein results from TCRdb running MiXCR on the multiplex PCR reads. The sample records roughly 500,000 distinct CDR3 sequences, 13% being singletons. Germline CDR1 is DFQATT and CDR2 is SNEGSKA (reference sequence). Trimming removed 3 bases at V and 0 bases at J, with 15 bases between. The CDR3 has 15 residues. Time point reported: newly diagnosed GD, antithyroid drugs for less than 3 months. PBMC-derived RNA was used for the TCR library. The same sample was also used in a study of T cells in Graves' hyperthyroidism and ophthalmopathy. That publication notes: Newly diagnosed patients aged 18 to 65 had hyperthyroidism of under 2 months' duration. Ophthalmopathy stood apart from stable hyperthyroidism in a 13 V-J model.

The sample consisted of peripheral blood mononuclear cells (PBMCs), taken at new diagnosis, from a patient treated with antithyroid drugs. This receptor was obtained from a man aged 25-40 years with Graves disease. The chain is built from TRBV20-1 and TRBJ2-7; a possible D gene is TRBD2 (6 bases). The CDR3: CSARSRGRSSYEQYF. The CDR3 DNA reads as TGCAGTGCTAGGTCGCGGGGTAGAAGCTCCTACGAGCAGTACTTC.